This T cell receptor beta chain came from a study of metastatic and nonmetastatic thyroid tumors. Study-level background: From malignant and benign thyroid patients, repertoires in blood and in tumor or nodule tissue were compared.

Thyroid surgery took place with no prior treatment in any patient. There are many counts of this clone. Germline CDR1 and CDR2: KGHSH and LQKENI. V lost 3 bases and J lost 5, with 13 bases in between. This CDR3 has 14 amino acids. In the source study's methods: The authors used CDR3 differences across clinicopathological groups to build a distant-metastasis classifier for papillary thyroid cancer. TCRdb re-called the PCR reads through MiXCR. The V and J calls follow TCRdb's processing rather than the paper's. The table records roughly 13,000 clones, around 22% of them present only once. The sequence came from a female donor with papillary thyroid cancer or a benign thyroid nodule (not recorded which). Some clones in this sample may be carry-over from other donors' samples. Sample: blood. This chain uses TRBV18 with TRBJ2-5; unclear D gene. The CDR3 reads CASSPQAERETQYF. The CDR3 DNA reads as TGTGCCAGCTCACCCCAGGCGGAGAGGGAGACCCAGTACTTC.